This entry is about one T cell receptor (beta chain). The junction had 11 bases not matched to a gene; V was cut back by 6 bases and J by 0 bases. Germline CDR1 and CDR2: KGHSH and LQKENI. This CDR3 contains 17 residues. This specimen comes from a study of blood T cell repertoires in COVID-19. At the level of the study: Both acute and convalescent COVID-19 samples were obtained from the United States, Italy and Spain.

Authors' methods: Amplification from reference gene primers served as the basis for estimated nucleated cell counts. Data came from immunoSEQ multiplex PCR; TCRdb stores just in-frame clones and leaves some out. The D gene and trimming were derived from the DNA, and the V and J assignments and clone size from that table. The table lists more than 350,000 clones, roughly 90% of them singletons. Seattle patients were enrolled while actively infected and followed longitudinally. The clonotype originates from a woman in her 30s with COVID-19, enrolled during active disease. The sample consisted of peripheral blood. The chain recombines TRBV18 with TRBJ2-1, with 7 bases lining up with TRBD2. The CDR3 nucleotides are TGTGCCAGCTCGCCAAAACCCGGGGGGTCCTCCTACAATGAGCAGTTCTTC. This gives the protein CASSPKPGGSSYNEQFF.